The clone carrying this TCR beta chain has at least ten counts. This sample was included in a study of T-cell reconstitution after alpha-beta-depleted transplantation in children. Germline V gene data show CDR1 as LGHNA and CDR2 as YSLEER. Trimming took off 0 bases at V and 5 bases at J, with 5 bases between the two ends. The CDR3 has 12 amino acids. Preparation of the TCRbeta library was carried out with unique molecular identifiers. Each CDR3 protein gets one entry after TCRdb re-called the PCR reads with MiXCR. The sample records 240,000 or so distinct CDR3 sequences, around 12% being singletons. The sequence was collected from a human donor who donated a stem cell graft to a child with acute lymphoblastic leukemia. This chain connects TRBV4-3 to TRBJ2-7; no reliable D call. The specimen comprised PBMCs from the stem cell graft donor, sampled from the stem cell graft. The CDR3 here is CASSQDNNEQYF. The DNA for the CDR3 is TGCGCCAGCAGCCAAGATAACAACGAGCAGTACTTC.